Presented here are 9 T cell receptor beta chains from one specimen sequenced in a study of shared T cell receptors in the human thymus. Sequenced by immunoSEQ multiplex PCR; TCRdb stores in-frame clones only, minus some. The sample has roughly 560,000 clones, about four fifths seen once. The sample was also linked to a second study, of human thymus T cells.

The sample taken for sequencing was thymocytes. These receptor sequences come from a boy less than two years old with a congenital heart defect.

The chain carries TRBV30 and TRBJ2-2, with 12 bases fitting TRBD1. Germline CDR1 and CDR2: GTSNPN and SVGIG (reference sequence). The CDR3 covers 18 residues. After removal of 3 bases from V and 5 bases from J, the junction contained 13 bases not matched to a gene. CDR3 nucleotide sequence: TGTGCCTGGAGCACGAATGCCCGGGACAGGGGGCGGACCGGGGAGCTGTTTTTT. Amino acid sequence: CAWSTNARDRGRTGELFF.

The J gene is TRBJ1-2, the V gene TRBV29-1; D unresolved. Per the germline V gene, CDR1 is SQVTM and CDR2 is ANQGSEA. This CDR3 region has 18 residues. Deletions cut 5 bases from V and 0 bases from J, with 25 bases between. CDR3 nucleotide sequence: TGCAGCGTTCCTAGGGATGGGAGGGCCCACCGTCCTAACTATGGCTACACCTTC. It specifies CSVPRDGRAHRPNYGYTF.

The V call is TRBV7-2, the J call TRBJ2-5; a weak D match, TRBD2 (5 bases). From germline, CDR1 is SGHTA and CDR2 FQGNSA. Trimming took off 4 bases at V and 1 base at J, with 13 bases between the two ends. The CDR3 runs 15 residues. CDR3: CASSSWTGSQETQYF. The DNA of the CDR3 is TGTGCCAGCAGCTCGTGGACTGGATCCCAAGAGACCCAGTACTTC.

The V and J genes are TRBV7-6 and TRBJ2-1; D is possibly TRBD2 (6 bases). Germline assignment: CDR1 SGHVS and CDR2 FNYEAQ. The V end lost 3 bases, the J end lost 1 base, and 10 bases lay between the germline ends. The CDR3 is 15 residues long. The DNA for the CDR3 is TGTGCCAGCAGCTTGGCGGGATCGTCCTACAATGAGCAGTTCTTC. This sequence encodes CASSLAGSSYNEQFF.

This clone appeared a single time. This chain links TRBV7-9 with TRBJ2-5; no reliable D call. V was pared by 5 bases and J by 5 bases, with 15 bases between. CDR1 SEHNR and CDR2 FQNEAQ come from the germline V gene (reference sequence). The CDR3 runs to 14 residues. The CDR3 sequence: CASSPSSPGETQYF. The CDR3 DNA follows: TGTGCCAGCAGCCCTTCGTCCCCCGGGGAGACCCAGTACTTC.

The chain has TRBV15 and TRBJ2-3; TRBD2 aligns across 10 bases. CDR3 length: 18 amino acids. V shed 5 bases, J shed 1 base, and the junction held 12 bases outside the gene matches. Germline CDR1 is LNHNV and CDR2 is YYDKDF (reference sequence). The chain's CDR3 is CATSGGLAQAEGTDTQYF. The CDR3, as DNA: TGTGCCACCAGCGGGGGACTAGCGCAAGCGGAAGGCACAGATACGCAGTATTTT.

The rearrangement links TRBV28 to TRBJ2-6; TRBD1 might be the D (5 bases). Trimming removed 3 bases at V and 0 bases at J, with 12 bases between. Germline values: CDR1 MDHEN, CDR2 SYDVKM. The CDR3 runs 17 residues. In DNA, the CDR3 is TGTGCCAGCAGTTTCGTGCTGGGGCCCTCTGGGGCCAACGTCCTGACTTTC. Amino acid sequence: CASSFVLGPSGANVLTF.

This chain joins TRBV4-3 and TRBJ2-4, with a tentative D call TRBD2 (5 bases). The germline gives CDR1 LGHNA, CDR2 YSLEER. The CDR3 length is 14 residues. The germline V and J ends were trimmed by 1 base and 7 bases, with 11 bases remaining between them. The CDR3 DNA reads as TGCGCCAGCAGCCAAGGACCATCTAGCAACATTCAGTACTTC. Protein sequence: CASSQGPSSNIQYF.

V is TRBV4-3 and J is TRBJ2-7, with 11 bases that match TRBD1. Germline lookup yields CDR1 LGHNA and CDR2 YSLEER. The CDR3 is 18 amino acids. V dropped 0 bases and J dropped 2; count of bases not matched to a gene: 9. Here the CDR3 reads CASSQDRRTGGKAYEQYF. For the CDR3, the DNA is TGCGCCAGCAGCCAAGATCGCCGGACAGGGGGCAAAGCCTACGAGCAGTACTTC.